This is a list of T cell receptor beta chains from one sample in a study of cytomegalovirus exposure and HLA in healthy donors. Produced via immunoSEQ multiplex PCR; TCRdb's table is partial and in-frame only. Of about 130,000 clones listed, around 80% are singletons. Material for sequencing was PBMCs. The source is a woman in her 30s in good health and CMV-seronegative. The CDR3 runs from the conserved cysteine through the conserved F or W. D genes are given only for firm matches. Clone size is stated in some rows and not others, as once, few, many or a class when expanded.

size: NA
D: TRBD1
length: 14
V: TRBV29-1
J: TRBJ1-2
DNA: TGCAGCGTTGAAGATCGGGGACAGGTCGGTGGCTACACCTTC
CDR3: CSVEDRGQVGGYTF

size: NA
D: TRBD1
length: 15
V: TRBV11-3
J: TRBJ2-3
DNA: TGTGCCAGCAGTTACAGGGGGCCCCGCACAGATACGCAGTATTTT
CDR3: CASSYRGPRTDTQYF

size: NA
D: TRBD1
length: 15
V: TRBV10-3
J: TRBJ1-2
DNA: TGTGCCACCCGCCCACCGACAGGGAATGGCTATGGCTACACCTTC
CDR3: CATRPPTGNGYGYTF

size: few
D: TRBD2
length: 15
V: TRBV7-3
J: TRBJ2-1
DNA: TGTGCCAGCAGCTCACTAGCGGGAGGTGGCAATGAGCAGTTCTTC
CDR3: CASSSLAGGGNEQFF

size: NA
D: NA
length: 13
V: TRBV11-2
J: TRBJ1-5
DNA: TGTGCCAGCAGCTTGGACACCAATCAGCCCCAGCATTTT
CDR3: CASSLDTNQPQHF

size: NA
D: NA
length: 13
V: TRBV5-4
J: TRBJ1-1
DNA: TGTGCCAGCAGCTTGGACACGAACACTGAAGCTTTCTTT
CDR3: CASSLDTNTEAFF

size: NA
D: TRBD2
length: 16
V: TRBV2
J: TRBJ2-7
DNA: TGTGCCAGCAGCCAAGAGGGGGGACTAGCGGGGGGCCTGCGGCCATTC
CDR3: CASSQEGGLAGGLRPF

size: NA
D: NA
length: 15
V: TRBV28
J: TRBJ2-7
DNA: TGTGCCAGCAGTTACCCAGGGGATACAAAGGACGAGCAGTACTTC
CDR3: CASSYPGDTKDEQYF

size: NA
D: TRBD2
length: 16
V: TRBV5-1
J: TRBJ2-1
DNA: TGCGCCAGCAGCCCACTAGCGGGGGGCACCTACAATGAGCAGTTCTTC
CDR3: CASSPLAGGTYNEQFF

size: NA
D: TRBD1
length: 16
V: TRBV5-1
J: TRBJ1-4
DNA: TGCGCCAGCAGCCCGGGACAGCGGAGTGGTAATGAAAAACTGTTTTTT
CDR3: CASSPGQRSGNEKLFF

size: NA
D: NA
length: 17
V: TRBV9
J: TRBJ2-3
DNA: TGTGCCAGCAGCGTAGGGGTGCGGGGGCTGAGCACAGATACGCAGTATTTT
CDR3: CASSVGVRGLSTDTQYF

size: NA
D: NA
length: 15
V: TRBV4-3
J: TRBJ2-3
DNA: TGCGCCAGCAGCCAAGGTTTCAGGGGCACAGATACGCAGTATTTT
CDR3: CASSQGFRGTDTQYF

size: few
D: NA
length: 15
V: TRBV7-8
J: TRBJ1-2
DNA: TGTGCCAGCAGCATTAGGACAGTCCCCGGCTATGGCTACACCTTC
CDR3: CASSIRTVPGYGYTF

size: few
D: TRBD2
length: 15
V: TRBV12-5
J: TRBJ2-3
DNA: TGTGCTAGTGGTTTAGGTAGCGGGGGGACAGATACGCAGTATTTT
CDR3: CASGLGSGGTDTQYF

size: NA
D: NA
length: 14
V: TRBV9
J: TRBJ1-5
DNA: TGTGCCAGCAGCATTGACAGCCCCAATCAGCCCCAGCATTTT
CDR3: CASSIDSPNQPQHF

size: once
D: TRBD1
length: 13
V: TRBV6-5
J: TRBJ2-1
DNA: TGTGCCAGCAGTTACCCTGGGACAGGGGGCCTGTTCTTC
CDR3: CASSYPGTGGLFF

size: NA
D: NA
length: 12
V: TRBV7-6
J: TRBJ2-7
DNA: TGTGCCAGCAGCTTACCCAATGACGAGCAGTACTTC
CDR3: CASSLPNDEQYF

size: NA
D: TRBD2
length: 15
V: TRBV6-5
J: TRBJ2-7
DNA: TGTGCCAGCACCTCAGGGGCTAGCGGGGGCTACGAGCAGTACTTC
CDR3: CASTSGASGGYEQYF

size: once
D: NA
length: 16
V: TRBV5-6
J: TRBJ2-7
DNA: TGTGCCAGCAGCTTGGGGGACATAGATCGACCCGACGAGCAGTACTTC
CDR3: CASSLGDIDRPDEQYF

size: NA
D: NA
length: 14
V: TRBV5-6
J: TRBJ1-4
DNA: TGTGCCAGCAGCCCCAGGGTAGCGGCTGAAAAACTGTTTTTT
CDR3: CASSPRVAAEKLFF

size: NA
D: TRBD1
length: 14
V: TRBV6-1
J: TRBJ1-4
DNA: TGTGCCAGCAGTTCCGGGACAGCTAATGAAAAACTGTTTTTT
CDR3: CASSSGTANEKLFF

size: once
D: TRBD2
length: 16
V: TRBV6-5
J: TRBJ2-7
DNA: TGTGCCAGCAGTTACTCGGCGGGAGGCCTCTCCTACGAGCAGTACTTC
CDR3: CASSYSAGGLSYEQYF

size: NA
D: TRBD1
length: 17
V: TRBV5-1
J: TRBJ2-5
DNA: TGCGCCAGCAGCTTGGGACAGGGGCGTGAGGGAGTCGGGACCCAGTACTTC
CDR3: CASSLGQGREGVGTQYF

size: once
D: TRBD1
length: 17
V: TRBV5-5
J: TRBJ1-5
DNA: TGTGCCAGCAGCTTGGGACAGGGGGCGCAGAGGAATCAGCCCCAGCATTTT
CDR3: CASSLGQGAQRNQPQHF

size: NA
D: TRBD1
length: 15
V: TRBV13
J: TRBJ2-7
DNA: TGTGCCAGCAGCTTAGGGCGACAGGGGTACCACGAGCAGTACTTC
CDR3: CASSLGRQGYHEQYF

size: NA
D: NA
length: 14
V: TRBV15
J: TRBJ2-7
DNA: TGTGCCACCAGCAGAGCGGGATCTAACTACGAGCAGTACTTC
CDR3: CATSRAGSNYEQYF

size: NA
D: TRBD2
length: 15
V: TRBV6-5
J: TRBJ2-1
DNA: TGTGCCAGCAGCGCAACTAGCGGGGGGAACAATGAGCAGTTCTTC
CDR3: CASSATSGGNNEQFF

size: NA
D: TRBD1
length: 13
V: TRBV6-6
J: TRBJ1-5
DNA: TGTGCCACCAAGACAGGGTGGGATCAGCCCCAGCATTTT
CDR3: CATKTGWDQPQHF

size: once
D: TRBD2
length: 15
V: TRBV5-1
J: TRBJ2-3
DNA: TGCGCCAGCAGGGGACTAGCGGGGCTCACAGATACGCAGTATTTT
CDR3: CASRGLAGLTDTQYF

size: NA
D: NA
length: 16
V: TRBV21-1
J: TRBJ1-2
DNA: TGTGCCAGCAGTCTAGGGGACAGAGACCGCTATGATGGCTACACCTTC
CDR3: CASSLGDRDRYDGYTF

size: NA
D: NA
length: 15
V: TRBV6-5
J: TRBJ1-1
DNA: TGTGCCAGCAGTCCCGGCGGAGGCCGGTGGACTGAAGCTTTCTTT
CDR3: CASSPGGGRWTEAFF

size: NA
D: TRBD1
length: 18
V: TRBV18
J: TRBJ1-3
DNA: TGTGCCAGCTCACCACCACAAGGACAGGGGAGATCTGGAAACACCATATATTTT
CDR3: CASSPPQGQGRSGNTIYF

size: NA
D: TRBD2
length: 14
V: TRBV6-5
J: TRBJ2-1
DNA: TGTGCCAGCAGGACTAGCGACGCTTACAATGAGCAGTTCTTC
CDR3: CASRTSDAYNEQFF

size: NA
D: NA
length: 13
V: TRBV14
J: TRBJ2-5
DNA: TGTGCCAGCAGTTCTACCCTAGTCGAGACCCAGTACTTC
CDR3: CASSSTLVETQYF

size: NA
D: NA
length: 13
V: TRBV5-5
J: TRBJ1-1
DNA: TGTGCCAGCAGGGAGGGGAGTGGCACTGAAGCTTTCTTT
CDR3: CASREGSGTEAFF

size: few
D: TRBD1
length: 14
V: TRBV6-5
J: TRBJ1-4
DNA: TGTGCCAGCAGTGCCGGGACAGGGTCTGAAAAACTGTTTTTT
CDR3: CASSAGTGSEKLFF

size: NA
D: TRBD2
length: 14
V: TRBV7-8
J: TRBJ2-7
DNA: TGTGCCAGCAGCTTAGCTATGGGAGGGCAGTCGAAGTACTTC
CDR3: CASSLAMGGQSKYF